This T cell receptor (beta chain) was captured in a study of human T cells and chemical hapten exposure. Whole-study context: Slight differences in pooled library volume were the main source of varying TCR yields across samples. Study results and limitations: After DPC sensitization, TCRs above 1 in 1000 frequency showed no change.

Time point meaning: healthy volunteer bleed at 2 weeks. The authors extracted total RNA from unfractionated whole blood. Library construction involved attaching unique molecular identifiers to individual cDNA molecules, which allowed quantitative, reproducible TCR counting. Original processing methods: Per sample, the median was approximately 96,000 TCRs, with values from roughly 23,000 to 640,000. TCRdb redid the calling of the RACE reads with MiXCR, one entry per CDR3 protein. The V and J calls were determined by TCRdb, not by the authors. The data show 130,000 or so distinct CDR3 sequences, approximately 10% seen once. About this clonotype itself: Antigen specificity is unknown.

Germline-derived CDR1 and CDR2 are ENHRY and SYGVKD. The CDR3 extends over 16 amino acids. The junction had 7 bases not matched to a gene; V was cut back by 7 bases and J by 4 bases. V is TRBV10-3 and J is TRBJ2-6; 10 nucleotides align to TRBD1. This receptor was obtained from a male donor in good health. Some clones in this sample may be carry-over from other donors' samples. Sequencing input: whole blood. In nucleotides, the CDR3 is TGTGCCATCACCCGACAGGGGGCATCGGGGGCCAACGTCCTGACTTTC. It yields the protein CAITRQGASGANVLTF.